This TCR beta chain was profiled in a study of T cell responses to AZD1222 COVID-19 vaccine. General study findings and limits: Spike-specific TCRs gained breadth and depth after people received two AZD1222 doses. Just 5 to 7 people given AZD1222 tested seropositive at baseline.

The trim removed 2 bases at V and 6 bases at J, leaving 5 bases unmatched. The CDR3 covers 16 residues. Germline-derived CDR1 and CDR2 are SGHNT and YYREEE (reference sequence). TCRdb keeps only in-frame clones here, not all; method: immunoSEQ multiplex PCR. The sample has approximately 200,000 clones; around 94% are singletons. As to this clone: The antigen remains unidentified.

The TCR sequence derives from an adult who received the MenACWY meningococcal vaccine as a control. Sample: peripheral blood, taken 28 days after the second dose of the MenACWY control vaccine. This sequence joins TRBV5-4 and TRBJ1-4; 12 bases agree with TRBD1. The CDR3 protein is CASSFPGTGGHEKLFF. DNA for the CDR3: TGTGCCAGCAGCTTCCCGGGGACAGGGGGCCATGAAAAACTGTTTTTT.